This TCR beta chain is from a study of cytomegalovirus exposure and HLA in healthy donors. The PCR employed 60 Vbeta primers together with 13 Jbeta primers. TCRdb keeps only in-frame clones here, not all; method: immunoSEQ multiplex PCR. This sample has 150,000 to 200,000 clones; roughly 74% occur once, and the top ten carry about 8%. The CDR3 covers 13 residues. The germline V gene encodes CDR1 SGHNT and CDR2 YYREEE (reference sequence). Trimming cost V 8 bases and J 5 bases; bases outside gene matches: 7. This sequence joins TRBV5-4 and TRBJ2-1; 7 nucleotides match TRBD1. Material: PBMCs. The source is a woman aged 40 to 55 in good health and CMV-seropositive. The CDR3 region is CASTGESDNEQFF. CDR3 nucleotide sequence: TGTGCCAGTACAGGGGAATCCGACAATGAGCAGTTCTTC.